Listed here is a single T cell receptor beta chain. Its antigen is currently unknown. These data originate in a study of cytomegalovirus exposure and HLA in healthy donors. Study summary: Some 180 million T cells yielded around 120 million unique TCR beta sequences in earlier analysis. Points from the study as a whole: Later analysis associated a missense DCLRE1C variant with TCR beta V- and J-gene trimming.

PCR amplification relied on 60 Vbeta primers (plus 13 Jbeta primers). Method: immunoSEQ multiplex PCR; TCRdb's copy keeps in-frame clones and lacks some. This table holds under 200,000 clones, about an eighth found once. Unmatched junction bases numbered 10, after V lost 0 bases and J lost 5 bases. Germline values: CDR1 LGHNA, CDR2 YSLEER. The length of the CDR3 is 18 residues. This clonotype originated in a man aged 50 to 59 in good health and CMV-seropositive. The rearrangement joins TRBV4-3 to TRBJ2-2, with 9 nucleotides matching TRBD2. Sequenced input: PBMCs. CDR3 loop: CASSQDSGGGVRTGELFF. The CDR3 coding sequence is TGCGCCAGCAGCCAAGATTCGGGCGGGGGGGTGAGAACCGGGGAGCTGTTTTTT.